A single sample gave rise to the 21 T cell receptor beta chains below, sequenced in a study of shared clonotypes between healthy human individuals. The table came from immunoSEQ multiplex PCR; TCRdb's copy has only in-frame clones and leaves some out. The sample shows just under 350,000 clones, 70% to 75% of them seen only once. The sample consisted of memory CD4+ T cells sorted from blood. Subset here: CD45RA-negative fraction. The receptor set was obtained from a man between 25 and 39 years old in good health.

The chain carries TRBV11-3 and TRBJ2-2; TRBD1 matches at 10 bases. The CDR3 consists of 16 residues. In germline, CDR1 is SGHNT, CDR2 YENEEA. Trimming took 4 bases from V and 3 from J; bases not matched to a gene: 5. The DNA for the CDR3 is TGTGCCAGCAGCTCCGACAGGGGGCGCGACACCGGGGAGCTGTTTTTT. The encoded protein is CASSSDRGRDTGELFF.

This clone was observed a few times. This chain connects TRBV5-1 to TRBJ2-7; TRBD2 matches at 11 bases. The trim removed 3 bases at V and 6 bases at J, leaving 5 bases unmatched. There are 14 residues in the CDR3. Germline V lookup: CDR1 SGHRS, CDR2 YFSETQ. CDR3 in DNA: TGCGCCAGCAGCTCCCTAGCGGGAGGCTCCGAGCAGTACTTC. Translated, it gives CASSSLAGGSEQYF.

The chain uses TRBV5-1 and TRBJ2-3, with D maybe TRBD2 (5 bases). Germline V gives CDR1 SGHRS, CDR2 YFSETQ. The CDR3 loop spans 14 amino acids. The ends were cut back, 5 bases at V and 3 bases at J, with 13 bases in the middle. CDR3: CASRYSSATDTQYF. The CDR3 region has the DNA TGCGCCAGCAGATATAGTAGCGCTACAGATACGCAGTATTTT. Drawing the rest from reference TRBV5-1 and TRBJ2-3, the complete variable domain is KAGVTQTPRYLIKTRGQQVTLSCSPISGHRSVSWYQQTPGQGLQFLFEYFSETQRNKGNFPGRFSGRQFSNSRSEMNVSTLELGDSALYLCASRYSSATDTQYFGPGTRLTVL.

The genes are TRBV28 and TRBJ2-1; D may be TRBD2 (5 bases). V shed 2 bases and J shed 7 bases, with 9 bases lying between them. This CDR3 comprises 13 residues. Germline V lookup: CDR1 MDHEN, CDR2 SYDVKM. The CDR3 is CASSLARENEQFF. The CDR3 DNA sequence: TGTGCCAGCAGTTTAGCCCGGGAAAATGAGCAGTTCTTC. Looking up the rest from reference TRBV28 and TRBJ2-1 gives the full variable domain: DVKVTQSSRYLVKRTGEKVFLECVQDMDHENMFWYRQDPGLGLRLIYFSYDVKMKEKGDIPEGYSVSREKKERFSLILESASTNQTSMYLCASSLARENEQFFGPGTRLTVL.

The chain recombines TRBV6-6 with TRBJ2-1; the D call may be TRBD1 or TRBD2 (5 bases each). The CDR3 is 12 amino acids. Germline lookup yields CDR1 MNHNY and CDR2 SVGAGI (reference sequence). The ends were cut back, 5 bases at V and 12 bases at J, with 14 bases in the middle. The CDR3 DNA reads as TGTGCCAGCAGTGGGCCGGGACCTAGGCAGTTCTTC. Protein product: CASSGPGPRQFF.

J is TRBJ2-3 and V is TRBV2; no definite D call. CDR1 SNHLY and CDR2 FYNNEI come from the germline V gene. The CDR3 extends over 14 amino acids. Trimming took off 1 base at V and 2 bases at J, with 7 bases between the two ends. The CDR3 DNA sequence: TGTGCCAGCAGTGAAGGGGCAGTCACAGATACGCAGTATTTT. Residues: CASSEGAVTDTQYF.

The CDR3 spells CASLRVPDNQPQHF. The CDR3 DNA reads TGTGCCAGCCTCAGGGTGCCGGATAATCAGCCCCAGCATTTT. The chain employs TRBV6-1 and TRBJ1-5, with a weak D call TRBD1 (5 bases). The CDR3 runs to 14 residues. V was shortened by 8 bases and J by 4 bases, with 15 bases between the two germline ends. Per the germline V gene, CDR1 is MNHNS and CDR2 is SASEGT.

V and J are TRBV28 and TRBJ1-1; D not resolved. Germline V CDR1 and CDR2: MDHEN, SYDVKM. The CDR3 consists of 13 residues. V was trimmed by 3 bases and J by 5 bases, leaving 10 bases between them. CDR3 region: CASSLLLLTEAFF. For the CDR3, the DNA is TGTGCCAGCAGTTTGCTTCTATTAACTGAAGCTTTCTTT.

The chain couples TRBV7-9 to TRBJ1-2; D possibly corresponds to TRBD1 (5 bases). The CDR3 length is 14 residues. Germline V gene lookup returns CDR1 SEHNR and CDR2 FQNEAQ (reference sequence). The V gene lost 1 base and the J gene lost 11 bases, with 17 bases spanning the gap. CDR3 coding DNA: TGTGCCAGCAGCTTAGGGGTCCTGATGGGGGGTTACACCTTC. Translating it yields CASSLGVLMGGYTF. Full variable domain (missing parts from reference TRBV7-9 and TRBJ1-2): DTGVSQNPRHKITKRGQNVTFRCDPISEHNRLYWYRQTLGQGPEFLTYFQNEAQLEKSRLLSDRFSAERPKGSFSTLEIQRTEQGDSAMYLCASSLGVLMGGYTFGSGTRLTVV.

V gene TRBV7-9 combines with J gene TRBJ2-5; 8 bases line up with TRBD1. V was clipped by 6 bases and J by 3 bases; unmatched bases: 9. Germline CDR1 SEHNR, CDR2 FQNEAQ (reference sequence). CDR3 length: 15 amino acids. The CDR3 reads CASRVSGGQEETQYF. The CDR3, as DNA: TGTGCCAGCAGGGTCTCCGGGGGACAGGAAGAGACCCAGTACTTC.

The chain employs TRBV7-9 and TRBJ2-1; a weak D match, TRBD2 (6 bases). The CDR3 is made up of 15 amino acids. Between the trimmed V and J ends, which lost 3 bases and 5 bases, there was a span of 14 bases. Looked up from germline, CDR1 is SEHNR and CDR2 is FQNEAQ (reference sequence). CDR3 sequence: CASSLSYGGDNEQFF. The CDR3 DNA is TGTGCCAGCAGCTTGAGCTACGGGGGAGACAATGAGCAGTTCTTC.

This clone came up many times. The chain links TRBV5-6 to TRBJ2-1; no clear D. Germline lookup yields CDR1 SGHDT and CDR2 YYEEEE. This CDR3 is 11 amino acids long. V dropped 4 bases and J dropped 8 bases, with 7 bases sitting between them. The CDR3 sequence: CASSRFYEQFF. CDR3 bases: TGTGCCAGCAGCCGTTTCTATGAGCAGTTCTTC.

V usage is TRBV11-2 and J usage is TRBJ2-1; TRBD2 matches 7 bases. CDR3 length: 15 residues. Trimming removed 6 bases from V and 9 bases from J; junction bases left unmatched: 14. CDR1 is SGHAT, CDR2 FQNNGV, per germline. CDR3 in amino acids: CASSSGLESWSEQFF. In nucleotides, the CDR3 is TGTGCCAGCAGTTCCGGACTAGAGAGTTGGAGTGAGCAGTTCTTC.

The chain combines TRBV5-6 with TRBJ2-1; 9 bases line up with TRBD2. V shed 1 base and J 14 bases; nucleotides not matched to a gene: 4. CDR3 length: 12 amino acids. Germline V gene data show CDR1 as SGHDT and CDR2 as YYEEEE. The CDR3 region is CASSLRVAGEFF. The CDR3 nucleotides are TGTGCCAGCAGCTTGCGAGTAGCGGGAGAGTTCTTC. The full variable domain, with the rest looked up from reference TRBV5-6 and TRBJ2-1, is DAGVTQSPTHLIKTRGQQVTLRCSPKSGHDTVSWYQQALGQGPQFIFQYYEEEERQRGNFPDRFSGHQFPNYSSELNVNALLLGDSALYLCASSLRVAGEFFGPGTRLTVL.

This clone was counted only a few times. In DNA form, the CDR3 reads TGTGCCAGCAGCCTCAGGGGAGAACAGCCCCAGCATTTT. Its translation is CASSLRGEQPQHF. The gene calls are TRBV7-2 and TRBJ1-5; possible D gene TRBD1, 6 bases. Per germline, CDR1 SGHTA and CDR2 FQGNSA. Trimming pared 5 bases from V and 7 bases from J, leaving 12 bases between. CDR3 length: 13 residues.

A note on this clone: This specimen includes other DNA sequences encoding the same CDR3. The chain employs TRBV29-1 and TRBJ2-3; 10 positions agree with TRBD2. Looked up from germline, CDR1 is SQVTM and CDR2 is ANQGSEA. The junction had 3 bases not matched to a gene; V was cut back by 6 bases and J by 0 bases. This CDR3 spans 14 amino acids. CDR3 protein: CSVQTSGSTDTQYF. As DNA, the CDR3 is TGCAGCGTACAGACTAGCGGGAGCACAGATACGCAGTATTTT.

This clone was found a few times. Other DNA sequences in the sample encode the same CDR3. This chain uses TRBV2 with TRBJ1-1; D gene uncertain. V was clipped by 5 bases and J by 2 bases, with 6 bases between them. The CDR3 is 12 residues long. Germline lookup yields CDR1 SNHLY and CDR2 FYNNEI. In nucleotides, the CDR3 is TGTGCCAGCAGTCCCTATAACACTGAAGCTTTCTTT. Protein: CASSPYNTEAFF.

The J gene is TRBJ2-7, the V gene TRBV7-9; D is undetermined. Trimming left V 7 bases short and J 3 bases short, with 13 bases between. The germline V gene has CDR1 SEHNR and CDR2 FQNEAQ (reference sequence). The CDR3 runs to 13 residues. CDR3 amino acids: CASTPPGFYEQYF. The DNA of the CDR3 is TGTGCCAGCACCCCACCCGGGTTCTACGAGCAGTACTTC.

The rearrangement links TRBV2 to TRBJ1-5; D gene unclear. Germline loops: CDR1 SNHLY, CDR2 FYNNEI. V lost 6 bases, J lost 4 bases, and 10 bases lay in between. This CDR3 is built from 13 residues. CDR3 sequence: CASSGRGNQPQHF. For the CDR3, the DNA is TGTGCCAGCAGCGGAAGAGGGAATCAGCCCCAGCATTTT. Full variable domain (outside the CDR3, taken from reference TRBV2 and TRBJ1-5): EPEVTQTPSHQVTQMGQEVILRCVPISNHLYFYWYRQILGQKVEFLVSFYNNEISEKSEIFDDQFSVERPDGSNFTLKIRSTKLEDSAMYFCASSGRGNQPQHFGDGTRLSIL.

The sample holds many counts of this clone. The V gene is TRBV11-2, the J gene TRBJ2-1; the D gene is possibly TRBD2 (6 bases). Trimming stripped 4 bases from V and 6 bases from J, with 19 bases between. Germline V gives CDR1 SGHAT, CDR2 FQNNGV. CDR3 length equals 16 residues. DNA of the CDR3: TGTGCCAGCAGCTCCCGAGGCAGTAGCGGTCTCAATGAGCAGTTCTTC. It translates to CASSSRGSSGLNEQFF.

J is TRBJ2-7 and V is TRBV28; 9 bases are shared with TRBD2. The CDR3 extends over 14 amino acids. V trimming: 5 bases; J trimming: 5 bases; junction bases outside the gene matches: 7. Germline CDR1 reads MDHEN; CDR2 reads SYDVKM. The CDR3 reads CASSRSGSSHEQYF. The CDR3 DNA is TGTGCCAGCAGTCGTAGCGGGAGCAGCCACGAGCAGTACTTC.